A single sample is the source of the 14 T cell receptor beta chains below, sequenced in a study of T cell changes during pregnancy in multiple sclerosis. Here immunoSEQ multiplex PCR was the method, and the copy in TCRdb shows in-frame clones only, minus some. The data hold about 42,000 clones, with around 93% observed a single time. Specimen: CD4+ T cells from peripheral blood mononuclear cells, collected before pregnancy. The source of these receptors is a female donor with multiple sclerosis, enrolled in a pregnancy study.

The rearrangement uses TRBV2 and TRBJ1-4; D call uncertain. Trimming took 7 bases from V and 0 from J, leaving 12 bases between them. Looked up from germline, CDR1 is SNHLY and CDR2 is FYNNEI. The length of the CDR3 is 15 residues. In DNA, the CDR3 is TGTGCCAGCACTACGCGCTTTGCAACTAATGAAAAACTGTTTTTT. Its translation: CASTTRFATNEKLFF.

The chain employs TRBV5-1 and TRBJ2-7; weak D call: TRBD2 (8 bases). There are 13 residues in the CDR3. Germline loops: CDR1 SGHRS, CDR2 YFSETQ. The V and J ends lost 4 bases and 4 bases respectively, with 12 bases between them. The CDR3, as DNA: TGCGCCAGCAGCCGGGAGGGGGCATACGAGCAGTACTTC. It is translated as CASSREGAYEQYF.

The rearrangement links TRBV5-4 to TRBJ1-1; tentatively, D is TRBD1 (5 bases). This CDR3 is built from 13 residues. Trimming shortened V by 9 bases and J by 4 bases, and 16 bases separated the two germline ends. Germline V gene data show CDR1 as SGHNT and CDR2 as YYREEE (reference sequence). CDR3: CATGLGGTTEAFF. The CDR3 DNA reads TGTGCCACCGGCCTCGGGGGGACCACTGAAGCTTTCTTT. The variable domain in full, completed from reference TRBV5-4 and TRBJ1-1, reads ETGVTQSPTHLIKTRGQQVTLRCSSQSGHNTVSWYQQALGQGPQFIFQYYREEENGRGNFPPRFSGLQFPNYSSELNVNALELDDSALYLCATGLGGTTEAFFGQGTRLTVV.

The chain has TRBV6-5 and TRBJ1-2; perhaps TRBD1 as D (5 bases). Trimming took off 9 bases at V and 5 bases at J, with 13 bases between the two ends. The germline gives CDR1 MNHEY, CDR2 SVGAGI. This CDR3 has 12 residues. The CDR3 nucleotides read TGTGCCAGTATGGGGGGGGGTTATGGCTACACCTTC. This sequence encodes CASMGGGYGYTF.

A few counts support this clone. The J gene is TRBJ1-1, the V gene TRBV5-1; TRBD1 is a possible D gene (6 bases). Germline loops: CDR1 SGHRS, CDR2 YFSETQ. With 0 bases removed from V and 3 bases from J, the gap between germline ends came to 12 bases. This CDR3 is 15 amino acids long. Here the CDR3 reads CASSLDAGEHTEAFF. The DNA of the CDR3 is TGCGCCAGCAGCTTGGATGCAGGGGAGCACACTGAAGCTTTCTTT.

This clone was detected once. The J gene is TRBJ2-1, the V gene TRBV5-6; TRBD2 matches 7 bases. V lost 0 bases and J lost 8; bases outside the gene matches: 5. Germline CDR1 is SGHDT and CDR2 is YYEEEE. The CDR3 totals 14 residues. The CDR3 DNA reads as TGTGCCAGCAGCTTGGGACCTACTAGCGATGAGCAGTTCTTC. Translated, it gives CASSLGPTSDEQFF.

V is TRBV7-2 and J is TRBJ1-2, with a weak D call TRBD1 (5 bases). Germline V lookup: CDR1 SGHTA, CDR2 FQGNSA. Trimming stripped 1 base from V and 0 bases from J, with 9 bases between. The CDR3 extends over 15 amino acids. As DNA, the CDR3 is TGTGCCAGCAGCTTAGGCAGGGCAGCTAACTATGGCTACACCTTC. It yields the protein CASSLGRAANYGYTF. The full variable domain, rest sourced from reference TRBV7-2 and TRBJ1-2, is GAGVSQSPSNKVTEKGKDVELRCDPISGHTALYWYRQSLGQGLEFLIYFQGNSAPDKSGLPSDRFSAERTGGSVSTLTIQRTQQEDSAVYLCASSLGRAANYGYTFGSGTRLTVV.

V is TRBV30 and J is TRBJ1-5; the D gene is possibly TRBD1 (6 bases). V was cut by 0 bases and J by 4 bases, with 13 bases left in between. CDR1 GTSNPN and CDR2 SVGIG come from the germline V gene (reference sequence). The CDR3 covers 15 residues. Here the CDR3 DNA reads TGTGCCTGGAGTGTGCAGGGGATTTCAAATCAGCCCCAGCATTTT. Translation: CAWSVQGISNQPQHF. The full variable domain, in which reference TRBV30 and TRBJ1-5 provide the parts outside the CDR3, is SQTIHQWPATLVQPVGSPLSLECTVEGTSNPNLYWYRQAAGRGLQLLFYSVGIGQISSEVPQNLSASRPQDRQFILSSKKLLLSDSGFYLCAWSVQGISNQPQHFGDGTRLSIL.

The rearrangement links TRBV7-9 to TRBJ2-3; D is undetermined. V was cut by 6 bases and J by 1 base, with 8 bases left in between. The CDR3 is made up of 13 amino acids. CDR1 SEHNR and CDR2 FQNEAQ come from the germline V gene (reference sequence). Here the CDR3 reads CASRVSGTDTQYF. The CDR3 nucleotides are TGTGCCAGCAGGGTCTCAGGCACAGATACGCAGTATTTT.

This clone has at least ten counts. The V call is TRBV23-1, the J call TRBJ1-2, with a possible D match to TRBD1 (5 bases). TRBV23-1 is an open reading frame whose function is uncertain. Trimming pared 4 bases from V and 4 bases from J, leaving 16 bases between. This CDR3 region has 15 residues. The CDR3 here is CASSRGRVMSYGYTF. The DNA of the CDR3 is TGCGCCAGCAGTCGGGGCCGAGTTATGAGCTATGGCTACACCTTC.

This clone was picked up one time. This rearrangement joins TRBV7-3 to TRBJ1-2; perhaps TRBD1 as D (5 bases). CDR3 length: 15 amino acids. Deletions cut 4 bases from V and 5 bases from J, with 17 bases between. The germline V gene has CDR1 SGHTA and CDR2 FQGTGA. CDR3 amino acids: CASSSTRGGGYGYTF. The CDR3 bases are TGTGCCAGCAGCTCCACCCGCGGGGGAGGGTATGGCTACACCTTC.

The CDR3 spells CASSPSTGRGGLNTQYF. Written as DNA, the CDR3 is TGTGCCAGCAGCCCCTCGACTGGGCGGGGGGGCCTAAATACGCAGTATTTT. This chain joins TRBV7-2 and TRBJ2-3, with TRBD2 matching 9 bases. The CDR3 length is 17 residues. V dropped 5 bases and J dropped 7; count of bases not matched to a gene: 16. The germline gives CDR1 SGHTA, CDR2 FQGNSA.

The chain carries TRBV19 and TRBJ2-2, with a weak D call TRBD2 (6 bases). Germline-derived CDR1 and CDR2 are LNHDA and SQIVND (reference sequence). Between the trimmed V and J ends, which lost 4 bases and 1 base, there was a span of 13 bases. The CDR3 consists of 16 residues. CDR3 sequence reads: CASSTLAAMNTGELFF. The CDR3 DNA follows: TGTGCCAGTAGTACCTTAGCGGCAATGAACACCGGGGAGCTGTTTTTT.

The genes are TRBV5-1 and TRBJ2-2; 9 positions match TRBD2. With 3 bases clipped from V and 5 bases from J, the junction kept 5 bases outside the gene matches. CDR1 SGHRS and CDR2 YFSETQ come from the germline V gene. The CDR3 is 15 residues long. DNA of the CDR3: TGCGCCAGCAGCTCTAGCGGGACGGGGACCGGGGAGCTGTTTTTT. Translating gives CASSSSGTGTGELFF.